This T cell receptor (beta chain) was captured by sequencing in a study of blood T cell repertoires in COVID-19. Here immunoSEQ multiplex PCR was the method, and the copy in TCRdb shows in-frame clones only, minus some. The repertoire has 250,000 to 350,000 clones, roughly 86% of them found once; the top ten carry roughly 10%. This CDR3 has 16 residues. Germline loops: CDR1 SQVTM, CDR2 ANQGSEA. The V gene end was trimmed by 0 bases and the J gene end by 6 bases; junction bases not matched to a gene: 6. A Seattle source enrolled patients during active infection and followed them longitudinally. The gene calls are TRBV29-1 and TRBJ2-2, with 11 bases fitting TRBD2. The clonotype originates from a woman aged 25 to 39 with COVID-19, enrolled during active disease. The sample consisted of peripheral blood. The CDR3 DNA reads TGCAGCGTTGAAGATTCACTAGCGGGAGTCCCCGGGGAGCTGTTTTTT. Translated, it gives CSVEDSLAGVPGELFF.